The clone carrying this T cell receptor beta chain was recorded a few times. Antigen unknown. Each CDR3 protein gets one entry after TCRdb re-called the reads with MiXCR. The sample includes hundreds of thousands of distinct CDR3 sequences, roughly a third seen only once; the top ten take roughly a sixth. Between the trimmed V and J ends, which lost 1 base and 6 bases, there was a span of 13 bases. The CDR3 length is 15 residues. Germline CDR1 reads SGHRS; CDR2 reads YFSETQ. The data derive from a study of T cell repertoires in cytomegalovirus infection. Overall study: Public TCR beta signatures marked donors with CMV infection and the matching HLA.

The study, taken as a whole, reports: Summed public TCR beta family frequency identified CMV carriers bearing the relevant HLA.

This clonotype was obtained from a human donor in good health (CMV status not recorded). Some clones in this sample may be carry-over from other donors' samples. Sequencing was performed on cultured PBMCs, taken from culture after CMV antigen stimulation. The chain has TRBV5-1 and TRBJ2-2; D assignment may be TRBD1 or TRBD2 (5 bases each). The CDR3 DNA is TGCGCCAGCAGCTTGTTGGGACGCCAGGCCGGGGAGCTGTTTTTT. Protein: CASSLLGRQAGELFF.